Included here is one T cell receptor beta chain sequence, with context. This sample is drawn from a study of cytomegalovirus exposure and HLA in healthy donors. The data were produced by immunoSEQ multiplex PCR, yet TCRdb's version contains in-frame clones alone and is incomplete. This table holds about 190,000 clones, roughly 80% found once. Sequences were obtained from PBMCs. This TCR was sampled from a man aged 18 to 30 in good health and CMV-seropositive.

The CDR3 bases are TGTGCCAGCAGTGTGTTTCCTAGGAATGAGCAGTTCTTC. This sequence encodes CASSVFPRNEQFF. This chain joins TRBV9 and TRBJ2-1; the D is unclear. The CDR3 is 13 residues long. V was pared by 5 bases and J by 7 bases, with 13 bases between. The V gene's germline CDR1 is SGDLS and CDR2 YYNGEE.